The entry that follows covers one T cell receptor (beta chain) sequence. Its antigen is not yet known. Qualities for individual bases were not recorded, and no much larger clone is one base off. This sample stems from a study of T cell changes during pregnancy in multiple sclerosis (dated by TCRdb to about 2019). For the study in its entirety: The study examined how the T cell repertoire changed over the course of pregnancy in women with multiple sclerosis.

Receptor amplification or capture employed the immunoSEQ multiplex PCR assay. Imported from immuneACCESS, the table was reduced by TCRdb to in-frame sequences with V and J called. These copies leave out some clones; in studies compared against another copy, an unresolved V gene accounts for under half, and the cause of the remainder is not known. Recorded for this sample are about 50,000 clones; approximately 94% of them occurred a single time. The leading ten clones occupy around 0.34% of the sample. Looking up the germline V gene yields CDR1 SNHLY and CDR2 FYNNEI. Ends trimmed: V by 7 bases, J by 7 bases; bases unmatched to a gene: 10. The CDR3 starts with the cysteine, ends with the phenylalanine, and has 16 residues. The only DNA kept is the CDR3, 48 bases in frame from the first base.

The input for sequencing was CD4+ T cells from peripheral blood mononuclear cells, taken in the third trimester of pregnancy. The sequence links TRBV2 to TRBJ1-6; 10 bases in the junction line up with TRBD1. This clonotype originated in a female donor with multiple sclerosis, enrolled in a pregnancy study. The nucleotides read TGTGCCAGCACCGAGACAGGGGGCCAGGGGAATTCACCCCTCCACTTT. Its product reads: CASTETGGQGNSPLHF.